The 20 T cell receptor beta chains in this list originate from one sample, sequenced in a study of tumor and adjacent non-tumor tissue in lung cancer. The template was RNA from unsorted bulk tissue. More than 3 cm separated this lung sample from the edge of the tumor. The library came from three nested PCR rounds adapted from ARM-PCR protocols. MiXCR, applied by TCRdb to the multiplex PCR reads, yields one record per CDR3 protein. The sample yields some 100,000 distinct CDR3 sequences, 65% seen once. The source material was distant non-tumor lung tissue. The receptors here all came from a man under 40 with non-small cell lung cancer.

In this sample, this clonotype turned up many times. This chain joins TRBV12-3 or TRBV12-4 and TRBJ1-6, with D hard to call. The CDR3 is 12 residues long. With 4 bases removed from V and 10 bases from J, the gap between germline ends came to 8 bases. The CDR3 bases are TGTGCCAGCAGTTCCCCCCAATCACCCCTCCACTTT. This encodes CASSSPQSPLHF.

The chain links TRBV2 to TRBJ1-2, with 10 bases lining up with TRBD1. The junction had 8 bases not matched to a gene; V was cut back by 9 bases and J by 10 bases. Germline V lookup: CDR1 SNHLY, CDR2 FYNNEI. The CDR3 totals 12 residues. CDR3 amino acids: CASRGTGDDYTF. The CDR3 DNA reads TGTGCCAGTCGAGGGACAGGGGATGACTACACCTTC.

About this clonotype itself: This CDR3 fails to terminate in the conserved phenylalanine or tryptophan, so it likely reflects a read error. The chain couples TRBV12-3 or TRBV12-4 to TRBJ1-1, with unresolved D. The germline V and J ends were trimmed by 5 bases and 3 bases, with 16 bases remaining between them. The CDR3 is 15 residues long. The CDR3, as DNA: TGTGCCAGCAGTCACGGCAGGAATAAGGACACTGAAGCTTTCCTT. It codes for CASSHGRNKDTEAFL.

This clonotype was seen repeatedly, ten times or more. The chain recombines TRBV10-3 with TRBJ1-2, with unresolved D. The CDR3 loop spans 13 amino acids. The germline V and J ends were trimmed by 4 bases and 8 bases, with 14 bases remaining between them. Germline CDR1 is ENHRY and CDR2 is SYGVKD. The chain's CDR3 is CAISGTVNGGYTF. As DNA, the CDR3 is TGTGCCATCAGTGGGACGGTAAATGGGGGCTACACCTTC.

To note about this clonotype: One junction end does not reproduce the germline sequence, and a read error may be involved. V usage is TRBV20-1 and J usage is TRBJ1-1; no clear D gene. This CDR3 is built from 13 residues. The germline CDR1 and CDR2 sequences are DFQATT and SNEGSKA (reference sequence). The CDR3 nucleotides are TGCAATGCTAGAGATCTAACGACGAGCGAAGCTTTCTTT. Protein product: CNARDLTTSEAFF.

Note on this clonotype: Without the conserved terminal phenylalanine or tryptophan, this CDR3 likely stems from a read error. The gene calls are TRBV6-1 and TRBJ1-1; no firm D call. CDR3 length equals 14 residues. Germline lookup yields CDR1 MNHNS and CDR2 SASEGT. The V end lost 2 bases, the J end lost 4 bases, and 11 bases lay between the germline ends. The CDR3 loop is CASSERFMSTEAFL. CDR3 nucleotide sequence: TGTGCCAGCAGTGAACGTTTCATGAGCACTGAAGCTTTCCTT.

On this clonotype itself: As the CDR3 is not closed by the conserved phenylalanine or tryptophan, this likely results from a read error. The chain joins TRBV20-1 to TRBJ2-1; 10 bases are shared with TRBD2. The germline V gene has CDR1 DFQATT and CDR2 SNEGSKA (reference sequence). V shed 6 bases and J 8 bases; nucleotides not matched to a gene: 13. The CDR3 runs 15 residues. The CDR3 region is CSALTGTSVPHEQFL. The DNA for the CDR3 is TGCAGTGCCCTGACTGGGACTAGCGTTCCCCATGAGCAGTTCTTA.

A word on this clonotype: At one end, the junction sequence differs from germline, possibly due to a read error. This CDR3 is CATSDSSGGETHHF. CDR3 sequence (DNA): TGTGCCACCAGTGATTCGAGCGGGGGAGAGACCCATCACTTC. The chain has TRBV24-1 and TRBJ2-5; 8 bases align to TRBD2. This CDR3 has 14 amino acids. Germline values: CDR1 KGHDR, CDR2 SFDVKD.

The table lists this clonotype with a few counts. A much more abundant neighbour one base away suggests this may be a read error. This chain links TRBV12-3 or TRBV12-4 with TRBJ2-4; 7 bases align to TRBD1. The CDR3 loop spans 15 amino acids. In DNA form, the CDR3 reads TGTGCCAGCAGTTTATCCCTCAGGGGGAGAGGCATTCGGTACTTC. It translates to CASSLSLRGRGIRYF.

The V gene is TRBV29-1, the J gene TRBJ2-1, with D maybe TRBD1 (6 bases). CDR1 is SQVTM, CDR2 ANQGSEA, per germline. The CDR3 consists of 13 residues. The CDR3 DNA sequence: TGCACCGGTATTAACAGGGTAAAGAATGAGCAGTTCTTC. Amino acids: CTGINRVKNEQFF.

A single count supports this clonotype. A junction end diverges from the germline sequence, so it may reflect a read error. V and J are TRBV6-6 and TRBJ2-5, with 10 bases aligning to TRBD1. This CDR3 region has 14 residues. Per germline, CDR1 MNHNY and CDR2 SVGAGI (reference sequence). The DNA for the CDR3 is TGTGCCAACAACGACAGGGGGCCCCAAGCGACCCAGTACTTC. Its translation: CANNDRGPQATQYF.

Of note for this clonotype: The junction shows a germline mismatch at one end, possibly a read error. The V call is TRBV12-3 or TRBV12-4, the J call TRBJ2-5; D is unresolved. CDR3 length: 15 amino acids. CDR3 amino acids: CASSLANGDQEAQYF. CDR3 coding DNA: TGTGCCAGCAGTTTGGCTAACGGTGATCAAGAGGCCCAGTACTTC.

This clonotype was counted many times. This chain links TRBV11-1 with TRBJ1-2; 7 bases match TRBD1. After removal of 5 bases from V and 4 bases from J, the junction contained 10 bases not matched to a gene. This CDR3 region has 15 residues. CDR1 and CDR2 (germline): SGHAT, FQDESV (reference sequence). The CDR3 DNA is TGTGCCAGCAGCACCCTCGGACAGGCCCTCTATGGCTACACCTTC. The encoded protein is CASSTLGQALYGYTF.

V and J are TRBV29-1 and TRBJ1-2, with D unclear. The CDR3 is made up of 11 amino acids. Germline V lookup: CDR1 SQVTM, CDR2 ANQGSEA. V lost 3 bases to trimming and J lost 8 bases, with 10 bases between them. CDR3 amino acids: CSVEAGGGYTF. CDR3 coding DNA: TGCAGCGTTGAGGCAGGCGGAGGCTACACCTTC.

The chain has TRBV4-2 and TRBJ1-4; D not resolved. Trimming cost V 0 bases and J 6 bases, with 17 bases left between them. The CDR3 has 17 residues. Germline lookup yields CDR1 LGHNA and CDR2 YNFKEQ. The CDR3 reads CASSQEVGGHGDEKLFF. Here the CDR3 DNA reads TGTGCCAGCAGCCAAGAGGTTGGTGGGCATGGTGATGAAAAACTGTTTTTT.

The chain is built from TRBV11-2 and TRBJ1-1; no definite D call. CDR1 SGHAT and CDR2 FQNNGV come from the germline V gene. The ends were cut back, 4 bases at V and 7 bases at J, with 10 bases in the middle. This CDR3 is built from 12 residues. The CDR3 sequence is CASSSRGSEAFF. The CDR3 nucleotides read TGTGCCAGCAGCTCACGTGGGAGTGAAGCTTTCTTT.

A note on this clonotype: The junction departs from germline at one end; a sequencing error may be responsible. The chain is built from TRBV20-1 and TRBJ2-5, with TRBD2 as a possible D gene (6 bases). Germline V lookup: CDR1 DFQATT, CDR2 SNEGSKA (reference sequence). The length of the CDR3 is 14 residues. The chain's CDR3 is CSARVSGSQEAQYF. In DNA form, the CDR3 reads TGCAGTGCTAGAGTTAGCGGATCTCAAGAGGCCCAGTACTTC.

Points on this clonotype: An end of the junction does not agree with germline; a read error may underlie this. This rearrangement joins TRBV20-1 to TRBJ1-2; TRBD1 might be the D (5 bases). The CDR3 has 16 residues. From germline, CDR1 is DFQATT and CDR2 SNEGSKA (reference sequence). The CDR3 is CGARDSGSGANYGYTF. The CDR3 coding sequence is TGCGGTGCTAGAGATTCAGGGAGCGGAGCTAACTATGGCTACACTTTC.

Concerning this clonotype itself: This may be a read error, as it is one base from a much larger clone. The chain joins TRBV24-1 to TRBJ2-2, with D possibly matching TRBD2 (6 bases). V gave up 4 bases and J gave up 6 bases, with 14 bases separating them. This CDR3 has 15 residues. Germline lookup yields CDR1 KGHDR and CDR2 SFDVKD. CDR3 amino acids: CATSDSTGRSGELFF. CDR3 coding DNA: TGTGCCACCAGTGACTCTACCGGGAGATCCGGGGAGCTGTTTTTT.

On this clonotype: The CDR3 does not end in the conserved phenylalanine or tryptophan, so this is likely a read error. V is TRBV6-6 and J is TRBJ2-7; 10 positions match TRBD1. There are 14 residues in the CDR3. Germline CDR1 reads MNHNY; CDR2 reads SVGAGI (reference sequence). The CDR3 region is CASLPGTGEYEQYL. DNA for the CDR3: TGTGCCAGCCTCCCCGGGACAGGGGAATACGAACAGTACTTA.